Below are 7 T cell receptor beta chains sequenced from a single sample in a study of cytomegalovirus exposure and HLA in healthy donors. The PCR was carried out with 60 Vbeta primers and 13 Jbeta primers. Assay used: immunoSEQ multiplex PCR; TCRdb lists only in-frame clones, some missing. Here the sample table reports about 39,000 clones. Sequencing input: PBMCs. The receptors originated from a male donor in good health and CMV-seronegative.

The rearrangement uses TRBV13 and TRBJ1-5; TRBD1 matches 8 bases. This CDR3 is built from 15 residues. Trimming at V came to 2 bases and at J to 3 bases, leaving 3 bases not matched to a gene. The germline CDR1 and CDR2 sequences are PRHDT and FYEKMQ (reference sequence). The DNA of the CDR3 is TGTGCCAGCAGCTTACGGCAGGGGGCCAATCAGCCCCAGCATTTT. This codes for CASSLRQGANQPQHF.

The rearrangement uses TRBV7-2 and TRBJ2-3; D is uncertain. The V end was cut by 2 bases, the J end by 1 base, with 7 bases between. CDR3 length: 14 residues. The V gene's germline CDR1 is SGHTA and CDR2 FQGNSA. The DNA for the CDR3 is TGTGCCAGCAGCTTATCCCCAGGCACAGATACGCAGTATTTT. Translation: CASSLSPGTDTQYF.

According to its frequency, this clone is medium-sized. This chain links TRBV6-4 with TRBJ1-5; TRBD1 might be the D (5 bases). This CDR3 is built from 15 residues. V was shortened by 2 bases and J by 5 bases, with 13 bases between the two germline ends. CDR1 MRHNA and CDR2 SNTAGT come from the germline V gene. CDR3 coding DNA: TGTGCCAGCAGTGACCAGGCAGGGAACCATCAGCCCCAGCATTTT. Translated, it gives CASSDQAGNHQPQHF.

The V call is TRBV7-9, the J call TRBJ2-7; 8 nucleotides line up with TRBD1. Germline CDR1 and CDR2: SEHNR and FQNEAQ (reference sequence). The ends lost 5 bases at V and 3 bases at J; junction bases unmatched: 3. The CDR3 contains 13 residues. CDR3 sequence reads: CASSPGGVYEQYF. The CDR3 DNA reads TGTGCCAGCAGCCCAGGGGGCGTCTACGAGCAGTACTTC.

This chain connects TRBV14 to TRBJ2-7, with D maybe TRBD1 (5 bases). Trimming left V 1 base short and J 8 bases short, with 18 bases between. The germline gives CDR1 SGHDN, CDR2 FVKESK. This CDR3 spans 15 amino acids. The CDR3: CASSQGRGLGRKQYF. The CDR3 nucleotides read TGTGCCAGCAGCCAAGGAAGGGGCCTGGGTCGGAAGCAGTACTTC. Looking up the rest from reference TRBV14 and TRBJ2-7 gives the full variable domain: EAGVTQFPSHSVIEKGQTVTLRCDPISGHDNLYWYRRVMGKEIKFLLHFVKESKQDESGMPNNRFLAERTGGTYSTLKVQPAELEDSGVYFCASSQGRGLGRKQYFGPGTRLTVT.

The rearrangement uses TRBV20-1 and TRBJ1-1, with a tentative D call TRBD1 (6 bases). This CDR3 comprises 11 residues. CDR1 DFQATT and CDR2 SNEGSKA come from the germline V gene (reference sequence). The V end was cut by 5 bases, the J end by 8 bases, with 12 bases between. Here the CDR3 DNA reads TGCAGTGCTGTGTACCAGGGGGAAGCTTTCTTT. Translating gives CSAVYQGEAFF.

This sequence joins TRBV5-1 and TRBJ2-1; 11 nucleotides agree with TRBD2. CDR3 length: 15 amino acids. Germline V lookup: CDR1 SGHRS, CDR2 YFSETQ. With 7 bases clipped from V and 5 bases from J, the junction kept 8 bases outside the gene matches. The CDR3: CASSGSGGANNEQFF. The DNA for the CDR3 is TGCGCCAGCTCTGGTAGCGGGGGGGCAAACAATGAGCAGTTCTTC.